This TCR beta chain came from a study of blood T cell repertoires in COVID-19. Across the study: Italy, Spain and the United States were the sources of the convalescent and acute COVID-19 samples. PBMCs, B-cell-depleted T cells, or T cells provided the cDNA or gDNA that made up the material.

J gave up 4 bases and V 6 bases, and 1 base lay outside the gene matches. The CDR3 covers 13 residues. Germline CDR1 and CDR2: SNHLY and FYNNEI. Under the authors' procedure: Reference gene primer amplification gave estimated nucleated cell counts. Profiling relied on immunoSEQ multiplex PCR, and the TCRdb table lists in-frame clones only, not all of them. V and J calls and clone size are those listed in that table; D and trimming were worked out from the DNA. The top ten hold around a tenth of the sample, which has under 350,000 clones, around 82% seen once. The sequencing sample was made of peripheral blood. The sequence was obtained from a woman in her forties or fifties who had recovered from COVID-19. This chain connects TRBV2 to TRBJ1-1; 11 bases match TRBD1. CDR3 DNA: TGTGCCAGCAGGGGGACAGGGGGCACTGAAGCTTTCTTT. It encodes CASRGTGGTEAFF.